Presented here are 23 T cell receptor beta chains from one specimen sequenced in a study of blood T cell repertoires in COVID-19. The protocol was immunoSEQ multiplex PCR, while the TCRdb copy is restricted to in-frame clones and leaves out a portion. The sample yields approximately 170,000 clones, roughly nine tenths seen once. Sequenced input: peripheral blood. The receptor source for this set is a woman over 75 in a cohort sampled during active or convalescent COVID-19.

This chain joins TRBV24-1 and TRBJ2-7; weak D call: TRBD1 (5 bases). CDR3 size: 16 residues. Germline V gives CDR1 KGHDR, CDR2 SFDVKD. Trimming took 1 base from V and 2 from J, leaving 14 bases between them. In DNA form, the CDR3 reads TGTGCCACCAGTGATTTCGACAGCCAAACCGCCTACGAGCAGTACGTC. It is translated as CATSDFDSQTAYEQYV.

The J gene is TRBJ1-1, the V gene TRBV3-1 (or the pseudogene TRBV3-2); tentative D call: TRBD1 (6 bases). Germline V CDR1 and CDR2: LGHDT, YNNKEL (reference sequence). This CDR3 has 16 residues. V was clipped by 2 bases and J by 0 bases, with 13 bases between them. The CDR3: CASSQQGWFMNTEAFF. In nucleotides, the CDR3 is TGTGCCAGCAGCCAACAGGGGTGGTTTATGAACACTGAAGCTTTCTTT.

The chain joins TRBV18 to TRBJ2-1; D remains ambiguous. Trimming stripped 3 bases from V and 7 bases from J, with 10 bases between. CDR1 KGHSH and CDR2 LQKENI come from the germline V gene. There are 13 residues in the CDR3. The CDR3 loop reads CASSPSLENEQFF. CDR3 in DNA: TGTGCCAGCTCACCTTCCCTAGAGAATGAGCAGTTCTTC.

The chain links TRBV24-1 to TRBJ2-5; 9 positions agree with TRBD1. The trim removed 6 bases at V and 5 bases at J, leaving 12 bases unmatched. The CDR3 is 16 residues long. Germline values: CDR1 KGHDR, CDR2 SFDVKD. The CDR3 sequence: CATSNRDRAGRETQYF. DNA for the CDR3: TGTGCCACCAGTAACCGGGACAGGGCGGGAAGGGAGACCCAGTACTTC.

This chain uses TRBV5-5 with TRBJ2-3; 13 bases agree with TRBD2. V lost 4 bases, J lost 3 bases, and 14 bases stayed unmatched. CDR3 size: 19 residues. Germline lookup yields CDR1 SGHKS and CDR2 YYEKEE (reference sequence). In DNA form, the CDR3 reads TGTGCCAGCAGCGAACACTCGCCGGGACTAGCGGGGAGTACAGATACGCAGTATTTT. Translating gives CASSEHSPGLAGSTDTQYF.

This sequence joins TRBV5-1 and TRBJ2-1; 13 bases are shared with TRBD2. This CDR3 is built from 16 residues. CDR1 and CDR2 (germline): SGHRS, YFSETQ. V was pared by 0 bases and J by 8 bases, with 5 bases of the junction left unmatched. CDR3 residues: CASSLAGTSGTYEQFF. CDR3 nucleotides: TGCGCCAGCAGCTTGGCAGGGACTAGCGGGACCTATGAGCAGTTCTTC.

The chain uses TRBV11-2 and TRBJ1-5; TRBD1 aligns across 7 bases. The junction had 9 bases not matched to a gene; V was cut back by 5 bases and J by 2 bases. There are 16 residues in the CDR3. From germline, CDR1 is SGHAT and CDR2 FQNNGV. The CDR3 coding sequence is TGTGCCAGCAGCGCAACAGGGGCCTTTGGCAATCAGCCCCAGCATTTT. Amino acids: CASSATGAFGNQPQHF.

This chain connects TRBV29-1 to TRBJ1-2; 12 bases line up with TRBD1. CDR3 length equals 15 residues. The ends lost 1 base at V and 7 bases at J; junction bases unmatched: 7. Germline-derived CDR1 and CDR2 are SQVTM and ANQGSEA. The CDR3: CSVEGKGQGASGYTF. CDR3 sequence (DNA): TGCAGCGTTGAAGGAAAGGGACAGGGGGCAAGTGGCTACACCTTC.

The gene calls are TRBV29-1 and TRBJ1-3; D is unresolved. The CDR3 covers 12 residues. V gave up 4 bases and J gave up 1 base, with 5 bases separating them. Germline V gives CDR1 SQVTM, CDR2 ANQGSEA. CDR3 amino acids: CSVAQSGNTIYF. DNA for the CDR3: TGCAGCGTTGCGCAGTCTGGAAACACCATATATTTT.

This clone appeared a few times. The gene calls are TRBV24-1 and TRBJ2-3; D call uncertain. This CDR3 has 14 amino acids. Germline values: CDR1 KGHDR, CDR2 SFDVKD. The ends were cut back, 4 bases at V and 0 bases at J, with 7 bases in the middle. CDR3 DNA sequence: TGTGCCACCAGTGACCCGAGGAGCACAGATACGCAGTATTTT. Its translation: CATSDPRSTDTQYF.

The chain combines TRBV28 with TRBJ1-1; the match to TRBD1 covers 7 bases. The germline gives CDR1 MDHEN, CDR2 SYDVKM. Trimming at V came to 1 base and at J to 2 bases, leaving 4 bases not matched to a gene. The CDR3 contains 15 residues. In DNA form, the CDR3 reads TGTGCCAGCAGTTTATTCGGGACAGCCAACACTGAAGCTTTCTTT. Amino acid sequence: CASSLFGTANTEAFF.

This chain links TRBV5-4 with TRBJ1-3; 7 bases fit TRBD1. This CDR3 region has 17 residues. V lost 6 bases, J lost 3 bases, and 15 bases stayed unmatched. CDR1 and CDR2 from the germline V gene are SGHNT and YYREEE (reference sequence). The CDR3 region has the DNA TGTGCCAGCAACGACCAAAAACAGGGGCGCCTTGGAAACACCATATATTTT. As protein: CASNDQKQGRLGNTIYF. The complete variable domain, with remaining parts taken from reference TRBV5-4 and TRBJ1-3, reads ETGVTQSPTHLIKTRGQQVTLRCSSQSGHNTVSWYQQALGQGPQFIFQYYREEENGRGNFPPRFSGLQFPNYSSELNVNALELDDSALYLCASNDQKQGRLGNTIYFGEGSWLTVV.

The chain combines TRBV11-3 with TRBJ2-1; tentative D call: TRBD2 (6 bases). Germline loops: CDR1 SGHNT, CDR2 YENEEA. The CDR3 is 14 amino acids. The V end was cut by 1 base, the J end by 4 bases, with 8 bases between. The CDR3 region is CASSLVAAYNEQFF. The CDR3 DNA reads as TGTGCCAGCAGCTTAGTAGCGGCGTACAATGAGCAGTTCTTC.

J is TRBJ2-1 and V is TRBV10-3, with D unclear. This CDR3 is built from 12 residues. Germline CDR1 is ENHRY and CDR2 is SYGVKD. The V end lost 3 bases, the J end lost 8 bases, and 8 bases lay between the germline ends. This CDR3 reads CAISEMADEQFF. As DNA, the CDR3 is TGTGCCATCAGTGAAATGGCCGATGAGCAGTTCTTC.

The chain links TRBV7-9 to TRBJ1-4; D gene unclear. The CDR3 runs to 15 residues. V lost 5 bases, J lost 2 bases, and 12 bases lay in between. Looked up from germline, CDR1 is SEHNR and CDR2 is FQNEAQ (reference sequence). CDR3 protein: CASSPRWATNEKLFF. The CDR3 DNA is TGTGCCAGCAGCCCCCGTTGGGCGACTAATGAAAAACTGTTTTTT.

A single count supports this clone. This chain uses TRBV10-2 with TRBJ2-1; 8 bases agree with TRBD2. In germline, CDR1 is WSHSY, CDR2 SAAADI. CDR3 length equals 15 residues. After removal of 2 bases from V and 5 bases from J, the junction contained 5 bases not matched to a gene. The CDR3 sequence is CASSESRGGNNEQFF. The DNA for the CDR3 is TGCGCCAGCAGTGAGAGCCGGGGGGGAAACAATGAGCAGTTCTTC.

The table lists this clone with a few counts. The chain couples TRBV11-2 to TRBJ1-2, with 8 nucleotides matching TRBD1. The CDR3 has 16 residues. The germline V gene encodes CDR1 SGHAT and CDR2 FQNNGV. The J segment lost 4 bases and the V segment lost 0 bases, leaving 7 bases of the junction unmatched. CDR3 nucleotide sequence: TGTGCCAGCAGCTTAGATCGGTCAGGGGGCGTCTATGGCTACACCTTC. It translates to CASSLDRSGGVYGYTF.

This clone occurred many times. This chain links TRBV27 with TRBJ1-1, with 8 bases aligning to TRBD1. The CDR3 is 14 residues long. Germline V CDR1 and CDR2: MNHEY, SMNVEV (reference sequence). V gave up 6 bases and J gave up 4 bases; unmatched junction bases: 7. CDR3 amino acids: CASSRTGTGTEAFF. The CDR3 region has the DNA TGTGCCAGCAGCCGGACAGGGACAGGCACTGAAGCTTTCTTT.

This clone appeared a single time. The chain carries TRBV7-2 and TRBJ2-7; 8 bases line up with TRBD2. The CDR3 length is 15 residues. V lost 1 base and J lost 3; bases outside the gene matches: 5. The germline V gene encodes CDR1 SGHTA and CDR2 FQGNSA. The CDR3 DNA is TGTGCCAGCAGCTTAGACCCGGGGGGGGTCTACGAGCAGTACTTC. It codes for CASSLDPGGVYEQYF.

This sequence joins TRBV19 and TRBJ2-2, with 8 bases fitting TRBD1. J was trimmed by 9 bases and V by 9 bases; bases with no gene match: 12. Germline lookup yields CDR1 LNHDA and CDR2 SQIVND (reference sequence). This CDR3 is built from 14 residues. CDR3 DNA: TGTGCCAGCAACCCAGGGGGCGAGGTCTGGGAGCTGTTTTTT. Its translation is CASNPGGEVWELFF.

The V call is TRBV3-1 (or the pseudogene TRBV3-2), the J call TRBJ2-2; D is unclear. Looked up from germline, CDR1 is LGHDT and CDR2 is YNNKEL (reference sequence). There are 15 residues in the CDR3. The V gene lost 5 bases and the J gene lost 2 bases, with 12 bases spanning the gap. The CDR3 region has the DNA TGTGCCAGCAGCTCCCGACATTCTAACACCGGGGAGCTGTTTTTT. This gives the protein CASSSRHSNTGELFF.

The J gene is TRBJ2-1, the V gene TRBV18, with 12 positions matching TRBD1. The CDR3 consists of 15 residues. Germline CDR1 is KGHSH and CDR2 is LQKENI. V lost 5 bases and J lost 8; bases outside the gene matches: 7. CDR3 sequence (DNA): TGTGCCAGCTCAACGTCGGGACAGGGGGCGTATGAGCAGTTCTTC. As protein: CASSTSGQGAYEQFF.

For the CDR3, the DNA is TGTGCCAGCACTAGCGGGAGGATAAGGTTGGACAATGAGCAGTTCTTC. This codes for CASTSGRIRLDNEQFF. The V and J genes are TRBV27 and TRBJ2-1; 11 bases align to TRBD2. This CDR3 is built from 16 residues. With 7 bases clipped from V and 5 bases from J, the junction kept 10 bases outside the gene matches. Per germline, CDR1 MNHEY and CDR2 SMNVEV (reference sequence).